This TCR beta chain is from a study of post-analysis software for immune sequencing data. Study context: Included courses were relapsing-remitting and secondary progressive multiple sclerosis; progressive-relapsing multiple sclerosis was also included.

V dropped 4 bases and J dropped 4 bases, with 14 bases sitting between them. Germline loops: CDR1 SGHRS, CDR2 YFSETQ. The CDR3 runs 14 residues. The study's findings and limits: The F measure placed samples prepared in the same batch into strongly shared clusters. Elevated frequency relative to controls characterized several TRBV segments in patients, TRBV5-6, TRBV5-1 and TRBV20-1 among them. Controls significantly exceeded multiple sclerosis patients in normalized Chao1 diversity.

Concerning this clonotype itself: Its antigen is as yet unknown.

Carried by the TCR beta cDNA libraries were unique molecular identifiers. TCRdb fed the PCR reads into MiXCR, producing one record per CDR3 protein. The repertoire holds roughly 600,000 distinct CDR3 sequences, with about 44% as singletons. The sequencing input was blood. The source of this sequence is a girl between 5 and 17 years old with multiple sclerosis. The chain recombines TRBV5-1 with TRBJ2-5; possible D gene TRBD2, 6 bases. The CDR3 protein is CASSPGSTRETQYF. CDR3 bases: TGCGCCAGCAGCCCCGGGAGCACTCGAGAGACCCAGTACTTC.